The clone carrying this T cell receptor (beta chain) was counted only a few times. The data originate from a study of blood T cell repertoires in COVID-19. Study as a whole: Sites in the United States, Italy and Spain provided acute and convalescent COVID-19 samples. T cells, B-cell-depleted T cells, or PBMCs provided the cDNA or gDNA that served as material.

Patients at the Seattle site were enrolled during active infection and followed longitudinally. The V gene end was trimmed by 6 bases and the J gene end by 0 bases; junction bases not matched to a gene: 6. In germline, CDR1 is MNHEY, CDR2 SMNVEV (reference sequence). This CDR3 comprises 15 residues. In the authors' workflow: Nucleated cell counts were estimated from reference gene primer amplification. TCRdb's copy holds only in-frame clones and misses some; the assay was immunoSEQ multiplex PCR. That table supplies the V and J calls and clone size; D and trimming were determined from the DNA. The data contain about 300,000 clones, roughly 90% of them singletons.

Material for sequencing was peripheral blood. The source of this sequence is a woman aged 25-40 years with COVID-19, enrolled during active disease. The V and J genes are TRBV27 and TRBJ2-7, with TRBD2 identical over 9 bases. This CDR3 reads CASSRLADSSYEQYF. In DNA form, the CDR3 reads TGTGCCAGCAGCAGACTAGCGGATAGCTCCTACGAGCAGTACTTC.